One T cell receptor (beta chain) is described in this entry. These data belong to a study of blood T cell repertoires in COVID-19. On the study more broadly: The United States, Italy and Spain supplied acute and convalescent COVID-19 samples. Sample material is recorded as cDNA or gDNA derived from T cells, B-cell-depleted T cells, or PBMCs.

This CDR3 spans 14 amino acids. CDR1 is SGDLS, CDR2 YYNGEE, per germline. V was shortened by 2 bases and J by 11 bases, with 14 bases between the two germline ends. The assay was immunoSEQ multiplex PCR, and TCRdb's table has in-frame clones only and misses some. The table lists 90,000 to 100,000 clones, about 86% of them singletons. The sequenced sample was peripheral blood. This sequence originates from a man in his sixties with acute or convalescent COVID-19. The V gene is TRBV9, the J gene TRBJ1-6, with D unresolved. For the CDR3, the DNA is TGTGCCAGCAGCGTCCAGCCGGGTCAGCCACCCCTCCACTTT. This codes for CASSVQPGQPPLHF.